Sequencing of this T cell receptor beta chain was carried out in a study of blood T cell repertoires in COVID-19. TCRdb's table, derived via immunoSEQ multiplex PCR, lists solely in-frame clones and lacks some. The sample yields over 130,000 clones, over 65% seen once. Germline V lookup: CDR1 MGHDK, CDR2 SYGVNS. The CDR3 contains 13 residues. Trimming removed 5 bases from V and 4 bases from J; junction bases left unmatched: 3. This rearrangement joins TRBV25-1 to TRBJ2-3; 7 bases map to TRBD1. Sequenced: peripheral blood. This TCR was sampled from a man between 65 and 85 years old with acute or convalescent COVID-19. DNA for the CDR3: TGTGCCAGCAGTTTTCAGGGGGCAGATACGCAGTATTTT. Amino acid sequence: CASSFQGADTQYF.